The TCR beta chain under discussion was sequenced for a study of blood T cell repertoires in COVID-19. Study information: T cells, B-cell-depleted T cells, or PBMCs provided the cDNA or gDNA that served as material.

Participant age was roughly 18 to 100 years, and participants resided in approximately 25 US areas. Participants' own reports of clinical history determined their cohort assignment. Germline CDR1 reads KGHSH; CDR2 reads LQKENI. The CDR3 spans 12 residues. Trimming removed 6 bases from V and 7 bases from J, with 10 bases in between. The authors' processing: Amplification from reference gene primers served as the basis for estimated nucleated cell counts. The data were produced by immunoSEQ multiplex PCR, yet TCRdb's version contains in-frame clones alone and is incomplete. D and trimming were read from the DNA, whereas the V and J calls and clone size are those reported in that table. Of some 210,000 clones in the sample, 65% to 85% were seen once.

Sequencing was performed on PBMCs or T cells enriched from blood (not recorded which). The TCR sequence derives from a man aged 25 to 45 with acute COVID-19. The chain is built from TRBV18 and TRBJ2-1; D is undetermined. In nucleotides, the CDR3 is TGTGCCAGCTCGCCTAGTCGTAATGAGCAGTTCTTC. Its protein product is CASSPSRNEQFF.